This entry lists 22 T cell receptor beta chains sequenced from one sample in a study of beta chain features in type 1 diabetes. Study-level points and caveats: For Type 1 diabetes patients, all four CD4+ subsets carried TCRB CDR3s that were moderately but significantly shorter.

Their cognate antigens are unknown. The authors reverse transcribed all of the isolated RNA, so sequencing captured expressed TCRB transcripts. The protocol was immunoSEQ multiplex PCR, while the TCRdb copy is restricted to in-frame clones and leaves out a portion. This table holds 600,000 or so clones, 9.5% to 15% found once. The sequencing sample was made of naive CD4+ T cells from blood. The receptors derive from a man aged 25-40 years with type 1 diabetes.

This clone was recorded a few times. The V call is TRBV4-3, the J call TRBJ2-5, with D tentatively TRBD1 (6 bases). V was cut by 5 bases and J by 5 bases, with 12 bases left in between. The CDR3 extends over 13 amino acids. Germline V gene lookup returns CDR1 LGHNA and CDR2 YSLEER. The CDR3 DNA reads TGCGCCAGCAGCTTCAGGGGCCAGGAGACCCAGTACTTC. Its translation: CASSFRGQETQYF.

This clone was seen a few times. The chain employs TRBV7-2 and TRBJ2-5; 14 bases are a match to TRBD2. Trimming at V came to 5 bases and at J to 3 bases, leaving 5 bases not matched to a gene. The length of the CDR3 is 16 residues. From germline, CDR1 is SGHTA and CDR2 FQGNSA. The chain's CDR3 is CASSAQGLAGEETQYF. In DNA, the CDR3 is TGTGCCAGCAGCGCCCAGGGACTAGCGGGGGAAGAGACCCAGTACTTC.

The genes are TRBV29-1 and TRBJ1-4, with D maybe TRBD1 (6 bases). The germline gives CDR1 SQVTM, CDR2 ANQGSEA. Trimming shortened V by 5 bases and J by 5 bases, and 12 bases separated the two germline ends. This CDR3 contains 13 residues. CDR3 protein: CSVPGAWNEKLFF. DNA of the CDR3: TGCAGCGTTCCGGGGGCTTGGAATGAAAAACTGTTTTTT.

This clone came up a few times. The V gene is TRBV7-3, the J gene TRBJ2-1; 10 nucleotides agree with TRBD1. The CDR3 is 16 amino acids. Per the germline V gene, CDR1 is SGHTA and CDR2 is FQGTGA. V gave up 1 base and J gave up 8 bases; unmatched junction bases: 8. This chain's CDR3 is CASSLIPDRGMDEQFF. The CDR3 DNA reads TGTGCCAGCAGCTTAATCCCGGACAGGGGGATGGATGAGCAGTTCTTC.

This clone was observed a handful of times. V and J are TRBV28 and TRBJ2-3, with D unclear. The CDR3 totals 13 residues. V was cut by 7 bases and J by 1 base, with 9 bases left in between. The germline V gene has CDR1 MDHEN and CDR2 SYDVKM. The CDR3 nucleotides read TGTGCCAGCATCTCTCGAGGCACAGATACGCAGTATTTT. This gives the protein CASISRGTDTQYF.

V and J are TRBV9 and TRBJ2-1; 9 bases match TRBD2. CDR1 is SGDLS, CDR2 YYNGEE, per germline. This CDR3 is built from 16 residues. With 4 bases clipped from V and 0 bases from J, the junction kept 5 bases outside the gene matches. The CDR3 nucleotides are TGTGCCAGCAGCCTCCTAGCGGGGAGCTCCTACAATGAGCAGTTCTTC. Protein: CASSLLAGSSYNEQFF.

In this sample, this clone turned up a few times. J is TRBJ2-6 and V is TRBV6-1, with D perhaps TRBD1 (5 bases). This CDR3 has 14 residues. The V and J ends lost 5 bases and 4 bases respectively, with 9 bases between them. Per germline, CDR1 MNHNS and CDR2 SASEGT. The CDR3 sequence is CASSTGLGANVLTF. CDR3 coding DNA: TGTGCCAGCAGTACAGGCCTCGGGGCCAACGTCCTGACTTTC.

This rearrangement joins TRBV7-2 to TRBJ1-6, with D hard to call. Trimming took 5 bases from V and 3 from J, leaving 8 bases between them. The CDR3 spans 14 residues. Germline V gives CDR1 SGHTA, CDR2 FQGNSA. In DNA, the CDR3 is TGTGCCAGCAGCCTTGTAGTCTATAATTCACCCCTCCACTTT. Translation: CASSLVVYNSPLHF.

This rearrangement joins TRBV11-3 to TRBJ1-1; no firm D call. The V end lost 2 bases, the J end lost 1 base, and 8 bases lay between the germline ends. Germline V gene lookup returns CDR1 SGHNT and CDR2 YENEEA. The CDR3 is made up of 14 amino acids. This CDR3 is CASSLSGSNTEAFF. Written as DNA, the CDR3 is TGTGCCAGCAGCTTATCGGGTTCGAACACTGAAGCTTTCTTT.

As regards this clone: The same CDR3 can be traced to other DNA sequences in this sample. The chain uses TRBV6-5 and TRBJ1-5, with 11 nucleotides matching TRBD1. This CDR3 spans 14 amino acids. V lost 2 bases and J lost 6; bases outside the gene matches: 0. Looked up from germline, CDR1 is MNHEY and CDR2 is SVGAGI. For the CDR3, the DNA is TGTGCCAGCAGTTACGGGACAGGGGGTCAGCCCCAGCATTTT. Protein product: CASSYGTGGQPQHF.

This clone was observed a few times. This sequence joins TRBV29-1 and TRBJ2-5; D gene unclear. Trimming took off 6 bases at V and 1 base at J, with 9 bases between the two ends. Looked up from germline, CDR1 is SQVTM and CDR2 is ANQGSEA. CDR3 length equals 12 residues. The chain's CDR3 is CSVFGPQETQYF. For the CDR3, the DNA is TGCAGCGTCTTCGGACCCCAAGAGACCCAGTACTTC.

The rearrangement links TRBV30 to TRBJ1-4; 10 bases agree with TRBD1. The V gene end was trimmed by 0 bases and the J gene end by 7 bases; junction bases not matched to a gene: 2. In germline, CDR1 is GTSNPN, CDR2 SVGIG (reference sequence). CDR3 size: 14 residues. The CDR3 DNA reads TGTGCCTGGAGTGTCGGGACAGGGGTTGAAAAACTGTTTTTT. It yields the protein CAWSVGTGVEKLFF.

The chain couples TRBV6-5 to TRBJ1-6; weak D call: TRBD1 (5 bases). Trimming removed 7 bases from V and 0 bases from J, with 10 bases in between. Germline CDR1 and CDR2: MNHEY and SVGAGI. The CDR3 extends over 15 amino acids. The CDR3 region has the DNA TGTGCCAGCACCTTGGGGGGCTCCTATAATTCACCCCTCCACTTT. This codes for CASTLGGSYNSPLHF.

This chain uses TRBV29-1 with TRBJ1-1; a possible D gene is TRBD1 (6 bases). In germline, CDR1 is SQVTM, CDR2 ANQGSEA. The V gene lost 4 bases and the J gene lost 8 bases, with 23 bases spanning the gap. CDR3 length: 15 amino acids. The CDR3 region is CSVVIFWVSGTEAFF. The CDR3 region has the DNA TGCAGCGTTGTAATCTTCTGGGTTTCCGGGACAGAAGCTTTCTTT.

The V call is TRBV7-2, the J call TRBJ2-7, with 8 bases identical to TRBD1. The CDR3 contains 14 residues. The germline CDR1 and CDR2 sequences are SGHTA and FQGNSA. V dropped 5 bases and J dropped 3; count of bases not matched to a gene: 6. The CDR3 region has the DNA TGTGCCAGCAGCCATTCAGGGGGCAACTACGAGCAGTACTTC. Amino acid sequence: CASSHSGGNYEQYF. Complete variable domain (other parts from reference TRBV7-2 and TRBJ2-7): GAGVSQSPSNKVTEKGKDVELRCDPISGHTALYWYRQSLGQGLEFLIYFQGNSAPDKSGLPSDRFSAERTGGSVSTLTIQRTQQEDSAVYLCASSHSGGNYEQYFGPGTRLTVT.

This chain joins TRBV5-1 and TRBJ2-7; 7 nucleotides agree with TRBD1. Per germline, CDR1 SGHRS and CDR2 YFSETQ. The trim removed 3 bases at V and 0 bases at J, leaving 15 bases unmatched. The CDR3 length is 18 residues. The CDR3: CASSSYDRASDISYEQYF. Here the CDR3 DNA reads TGCGCCAGCAGCTCCTACGACAGGGCCTCCGATATCTCCTACGAGCAGTACTTC. Variable domain in full (rest from reference TRBV5-1 and TRBJ2-7): KAGVTQTPRYLIKTRGQQVTLSCSPISGHRSVSWYQQTPGQGLQFLFEYFSETQRNKGNFPGRFSGRQFSNSRSEMNVSTLELGDSALYLCASSSYDRASDISYEQYFGPGTRLTVT.

This clone was seen a few times. The rearrangement links TRBV27 to TRBJ1-6; perhaps TRBD1 as D (5 bases). In germline, CDR1 is MNHEY, CDR2 SMNVEV (reference sequence). The CDR3 is 13 residues long. Trimming left V 5 bases short and J 14 bases short, with 16 bases between. The DNA for the CDR3 is TGTGCCAGCAGTGTCTCCGCAAGGGACTCCCTCCACTTT. Its translation: CASSVSARDSLHF.

V gene TRBV7-2 combines with J gene TRBJ2-5; D is uncertain. The CDR3 runs 13 residues. V was trimmed by 1 base and J by 4 bases, leaving 7 bases between them. Germline V lookup: CDR1 SGHTA, CDR2 FQGNSA. DNA of the CDR3: TGTGCCAGCAGCTTAGTTAAGTCAGAGACCCAGTACTTC. Amino acids: CASSLVKSETQYF.

This clone was seen once. This same CDR3 is encoded by further DNA sequences in the sample. The V and J genes are TRBV28 and TRBJ2-7, with D perhaps matching TRBD1 (6 bases). The CDR3 totals 13 residues. Germline CDR1 reads MDHEN; CDR2 reads SYDVKM. Trimming left V 5 bases short and J 2 bases short, with 10 bases between. The CDR3 here is CASSPGQTYEQYF. The DNA of the CDR3 is TGTGCCAGCAGTCCAGGACAGACCTACGAGCAGTACTTC.

This clone was recorded a few times. The gene calls are TRBV2 and TRBJ2-5, with 10 bases that match TRBD2. The junction had 10 bases not matched to a gene; V was cut back by 3 bases and J by 0 bases. Per the germline V gene, CDR1 is SNHLY and CDR2 is FYNNEI. This CDR3 spans 18 amino acids. The CDR3 region has the DNA TGTGCCAGCAGTGAGCTCCTAGCGGGGGATCTGTACCAAGAGACCCAGTACTTC. It translates to CASSELLAGDLYQETQYF. The full variable domain, its missing parts supplied by reference TRBV2 and TRBJ2-5, is EPEVTQTPSHQVTQMGQEVILRCVPISNHLYFYWYRQILGQKVEFLVSFYNNEISEKSEIFDDQFSVERPDGSNFTLKIRSTKLEDSAMYFCASSELLAGDLYQETQYFGPGTRLLVL.

The V gene is TRBV19, the J gene TRBJ1-2; no clear D gene. The V and J ends lost 9 bases and 4 bases respectively, with 9 bases between them. Germline values: CDR1 LNHDA, CDR2 SQIVND (reference sequence). The CDR3 has 11 amino acids. The CDR3 protein is CARRAGYGYTF. CDR3 DNA sequence: TGTGCCAGGCGGGCGGGCTATGGCTACACCTTC.

This clone was seen only a few times. The chain uses TRBV28 and TRBJ1-5; D gene unclear. V lost 6 bases to trimming and J lost 0 bases, with 9 bases between them. Germline V CDR1 and CDR2: MDHEN, SYDVKM. This CDR3 is 14 amino acids long. The CDR3 reads CASSNDASNQPQHF. In DNA, the CDR3 is TGTGCCAGCAGCAACGATGCTAGCAATCAGCCCCAGCATTTT.